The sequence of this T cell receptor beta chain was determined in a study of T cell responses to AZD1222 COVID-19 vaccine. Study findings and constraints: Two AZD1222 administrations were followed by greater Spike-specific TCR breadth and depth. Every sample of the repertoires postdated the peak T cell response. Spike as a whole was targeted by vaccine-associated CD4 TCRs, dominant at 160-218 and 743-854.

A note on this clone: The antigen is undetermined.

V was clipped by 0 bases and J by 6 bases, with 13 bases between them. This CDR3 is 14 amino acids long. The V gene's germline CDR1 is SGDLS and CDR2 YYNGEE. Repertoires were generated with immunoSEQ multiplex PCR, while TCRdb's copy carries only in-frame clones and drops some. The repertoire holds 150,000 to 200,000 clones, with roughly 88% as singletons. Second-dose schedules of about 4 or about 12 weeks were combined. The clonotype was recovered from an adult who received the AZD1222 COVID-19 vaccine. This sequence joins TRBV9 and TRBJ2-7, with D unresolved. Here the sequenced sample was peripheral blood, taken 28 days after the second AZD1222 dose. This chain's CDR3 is CASSVEPSASEQYF. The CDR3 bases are TGTGCCAGCAGCGTAGAGCCCTCTGCCTCCGAGCAGTACTTC.